This paragraph covers one T cell receptor beta chain sequence. Authors' analysis steps: Estimation of nucleated cell counts relied on the amplification of reference gene primers. Produced via immunoSEQ multiplex PCR; TCRdb's table is partial and in-frame only. Clonal size and the V and J genes are those of that table, whereas D and trimming came from the DNA. The sample lists about 170,000 clones; around nine tenths were seen once. This record comes from a study of blood T cell repertoires in COVID-19. In the study overall: Nucleic acid was either cDNA or gDNA, and it came from T cells, B-cell-depleted T cells, or PBMCs.

Sequences were obtained from peripheral blood. This sequence originates from a woman older than 75 with COVID-19, enrolled during active disease.

The CDR3 DNA reads as TGTGCCAGCAGACAAACCGGGACTAGCGGGACAGATACGCAGTATTTT. Translating gives CASRQTGTSGTDTQYF. The gene calls are TRBV28 and TRBJ2-3, with 12 bases lining up with TRBD2. The CDR3 contains 16 residues. Trimming at V came to 6 bases and at J to 3 bases, leaving 7 bases not matched to a gene. Germline lookup yields CDR1 MDHEN and CDR2 SYDVKM.